The following is a TCR beta chain sequence with its context. There are a few counts of this clone. The antigen this receptor binds is unknown. Nothing much larger sits one base from this clone, and base qualities are not available. Inclusive of the bounding cysteine and phenylalanine, the CDR3 is 15 residues long. Solely the CDR3 DNA is kept, with 45 bases framed from the first base. Here V drops 4 bases and J drops 0 bases, and the junction holds 4 bases not matched to any gene. The germline V gene (reference sequence) gives CDR1 as SEHNR and CDR2 as FQNEAQ. Collaborating institutions collected whole blood in K2EDTA tubes following their own protocols. For TCRbeta analysis, collaborator samples were shipped as frozen whole blood, as isolated PBMCs, or as DNA extracted from either sample type. The data were taken from a study of blood T cell repertoires in COVID-19 (TCRdb year 2020). Regarding the study in general: Samples covering the acute and convalescent phases of COVID-19 were provided by collaborators in the United States, Italy and Spain. The samples were drawn from two sources: the first 160 participants of the ongoing ImmuneRACE study, and over 950 subjects contributed by 6 global collaborators. Subjects who had been exposed to COVID-19, were actively infected with it, or had recovered from it provided the deeply sampled blood TCRbeta repertoires that made up the dataset. The sample metadata nearly always contained a de-identified subject ID, COVID-19 status, age in years and sex. The repertoires were released in a freely available public database intended as a resource for research on the immune response to SARS-CoV-2. The material from the prospective study consisted of cDNA or gDNA derived from T cells, B-cell-depleted T cells, or PBMCs. Where available, HLA class I and class II types were obtained from metadata supplied by the sample provider rather than from assay-based typing. What the authors observed across the whole study: How much clinical and demographic metadata was included differed by source and by participant, and the metadata was provided uncurated.

The immunoSEQ Assay, a bias-controlled multiplex PCR, was used to amplify TCRbeta CDR3 regions from genomic DNA. Regarding the original processing steps: Within the assay, amplification of reference gene primers was used to estimate how many nucleated cells each sample contained. To quantify the absolute abundance of each unique TCRbeta CDR3 rearrangement, sequence reads were collapsed and filtered. For each sample, productive Simpson clonality was calculated as the square root of Simpson's diversity index across productive rearrangements. TCRdb limited this immuneACCESS table to in-frame rearrangements with V and J called. A share of clones is missing; checked studies link under half to unresolved V genes, and the rest is unexplained. D and trimming come from the DNA, and the V and J calls and clone size come from that table. In all, the sample holds some 120,000 clones, and around 89% of those were seen once. Of the sample, about 19% is held by the ten largest clones.

Material for sequencing was peripheral blood. The receptor was isolated from a human donor with acute or convalescent COVID-19. The donor label of this sample is uncertain. The V and J genes are TRBV7-9 and TRBJ1-2; 8 central bases correspond to TRBD1. The DNA reads TGTGCCAGCAGCTCATGGACAGGGTCTAACTATGGCTACACCTTC. Its protein product is CASSSWTGSNYGYTF.